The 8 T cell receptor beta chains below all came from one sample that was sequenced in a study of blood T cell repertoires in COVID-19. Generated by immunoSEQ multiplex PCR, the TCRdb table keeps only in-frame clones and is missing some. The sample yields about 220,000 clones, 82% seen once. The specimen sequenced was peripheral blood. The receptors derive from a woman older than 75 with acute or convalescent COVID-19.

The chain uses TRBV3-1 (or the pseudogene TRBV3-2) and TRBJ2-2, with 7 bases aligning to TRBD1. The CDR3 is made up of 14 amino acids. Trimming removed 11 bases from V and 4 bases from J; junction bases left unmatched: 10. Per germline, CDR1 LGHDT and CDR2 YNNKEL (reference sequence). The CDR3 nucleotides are TGTGCCGCCAGGGACAGTTATTTCACCGGGGAGCTGTTTTTT. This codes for CAARDSYFTGELFF.

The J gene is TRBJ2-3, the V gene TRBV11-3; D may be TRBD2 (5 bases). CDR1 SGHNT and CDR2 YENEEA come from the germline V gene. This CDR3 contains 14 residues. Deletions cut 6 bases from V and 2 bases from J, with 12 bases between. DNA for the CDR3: TGTGCCAGCAGGGGAGCCACCAACACAGATACGCAGTATTTT. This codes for CASRGATNTDTQYF.

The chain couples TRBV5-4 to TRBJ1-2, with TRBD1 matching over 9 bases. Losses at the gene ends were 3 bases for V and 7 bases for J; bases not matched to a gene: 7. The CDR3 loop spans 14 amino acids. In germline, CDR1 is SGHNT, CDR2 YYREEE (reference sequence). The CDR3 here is CASSWEQGAGGYTF. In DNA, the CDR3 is TGTGCCAGCAGCTGGGAACAGGGGGCGGGTGGCTACACCTTC.

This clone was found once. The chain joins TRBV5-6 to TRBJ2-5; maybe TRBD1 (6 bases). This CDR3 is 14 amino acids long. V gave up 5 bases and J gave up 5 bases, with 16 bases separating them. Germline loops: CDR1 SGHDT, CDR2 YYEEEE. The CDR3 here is CASSPTGPVETQYF. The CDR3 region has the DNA TGTGCCAGCAGTCCCACAGGGCCGGTCGAGACCCAGTACTTC.

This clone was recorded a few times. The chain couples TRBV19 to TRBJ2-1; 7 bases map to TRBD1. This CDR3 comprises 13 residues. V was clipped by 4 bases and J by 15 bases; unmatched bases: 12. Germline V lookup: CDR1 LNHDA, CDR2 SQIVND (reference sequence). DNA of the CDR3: TGTGCCAGTAGTACCGGGACAGTTGGCTCGAGGTTCTTC. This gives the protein CASSTGTVGSRFF.

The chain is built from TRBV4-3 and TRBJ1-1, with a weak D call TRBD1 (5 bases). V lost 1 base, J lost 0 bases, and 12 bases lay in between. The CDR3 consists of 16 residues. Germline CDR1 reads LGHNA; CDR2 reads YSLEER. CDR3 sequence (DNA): TGCGCCAGCAGCCAAGGGGTTGGGGCAATGAACACTGAAGCTTTCTTT. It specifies CASSQGVGAMNTEAFF.

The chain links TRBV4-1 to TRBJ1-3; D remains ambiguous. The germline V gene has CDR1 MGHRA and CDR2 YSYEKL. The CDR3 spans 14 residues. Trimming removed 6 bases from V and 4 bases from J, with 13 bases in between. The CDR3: CASRRTYLGNTIYF. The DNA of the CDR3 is TGCGCCAGCAGACGTACCTATCTCGGAAACACCATATATTTT.

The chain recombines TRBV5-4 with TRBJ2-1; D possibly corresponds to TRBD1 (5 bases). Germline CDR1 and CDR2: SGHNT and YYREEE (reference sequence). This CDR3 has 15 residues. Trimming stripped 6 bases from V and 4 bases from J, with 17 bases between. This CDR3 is CASNQVQGGYNEQFF. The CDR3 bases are TGTGCCAGCAACCAGGTTCAGGGTGGGTACAATGAGCAGTTCTTC.